The next 3 T cell receptor beta chains were all read from a single sample in a study of blood T cell repertoires in COVID-19. Clones were sequenced by immunoSEQ multiplex PCR, and TCRdb holds only the in-frame ones, with some missing. The table lists hundreds of thousands of clones, 87% of them singletons, with around 2.2% in the top ten. The sample taken for sequencing was peripheral blood. Receptors originate from a woman aged 45-59 years who had recovered from COVID-19.

The chain couples TRBV6-5 to TRBJ2-3; D ambiguous. The CDR3 runs 12 residues. CDR1 is MNHEY, CDR2 SVGAGI, per germline. The V and J ends lost 7 bases and 2 bases respectively, with 7 bases between them. The CDR3 region is CASNTVTDTQYF. The CDR3 DNA follows: TGTGCCAGCAATACAGTCACAGATACGCAGTATTTT.

The chain recombines TRBV7-9 with TRBJ1-2; D not resolved. From germline, CDR1 is SEHNR and CDR2 FQNEAQ (reference sequence). This CDR3 is 13 amino acids long. The V gene lost 5 bases and the J gene lost 4 bases, with 11 bases spanning the gap. DNA for the CDR3: TGTGCCAGCAGCCCTAGGGAGAGCTATGGCTACACCTTC. Protein: CASSPRESYGYTF.

V gene TRBV3-1 (or the pseudogene TRBV3-2) combines with J gene TRBJ1-1; D call uncertain. The V end was cut by 6 bases, the J end by 0 bases, with 5 bases between. The CDR3 is made up of 12 amino acids. CDR1 is LGHDT and CDR2 is YNNKEL in the germline V gene (reference sequence). CDR3 loop: CASSTVNTEAFF. Written as DNA, the CDR3 is TGTGCCAGCAGTACAGTGAACACTGAAGCTTTCTTT.